These T cell receptor beta chains were read from a single sample in a study of T-cell memory formation after mild COVID-19. TCRdb recomputed calls from the 5' RACE reads with MiXCR, one row per CDR3 protein. In the table there are approximately 340,000 distinct CDR3 sequences, 13% of which are singletons. The sequenced sample was PBMCs or a T cell subset sorted from them (not recorded which). The receptors shown here come from a man between 18 and 29 years old who had mild COVID-19 (a few samples of this study predate the infection). Cell type and time point are not known. Both conserved end residues are part of each CDR3. The D gene is left open where the match is weak. Clone size appears in some rows only: once, few, many, or a class for an expanded clone.

clone_size j_call v_call d_call cdr3_nt cdr3_aa
few TRBJ1-1 TRBV5-1 TRBD1 TGCGCCAGCAGCTTCTTGGGGGACAGGGGGTCTGAAGCTTTCTTT CASSFLGDRGSEAFF
NA TRBJ2-5 TRBV6-2/TRBV6-3 NA TGTGCCAGCAGAAACCGGGACGGGTGGGGAGAGACCCAGTACTTC CASRNRDGWGETQYF
NA TRBJ1-1 TRBV4-3 NA TGCGCCAGCAGCCAAGAATGGGGTAGCACTGAAGCTTTCTTT CASSQEWGSTEAFF
few TRBJ2-7 TRBV15 NA TGTGCCACCAGCAGAGATCCGTCAGCTAACGAGCAGTACTTC CATSRDPSANEQYF
NA TRBJ2-5 TRBV9 TRBD2 TGTGCCAGCAGCGATAGCGGGGGACCTCAAGAGACCCAGTACTTC CASSDSGGPQETQYF
NA TRBJ2-3 TRBV7-8 TRBD2 TGTGCCAGCAGCTTCTCTCGCGGGGGGGTAACAGATACGCAGTATTTT CASSFSRGGVTDTQYF
few TRBJ1-5 TRBV4-1 TRBD1 TGCGCCAGCAGCCAAGTGGACAGGGGGCATCAGCCCCAGCATTTT CASSQVDRGHQPQHF
many TRBJ2-5 TRBV7-6 NA TGTGCCAGCAGCTCTCGACCCAGGGTCGAGACCCAGTACTTC CASSSRPRVETQYF
NA TRBJ2-5 TRBV27 NA TGTGCCAGCAGCCTCTATGGGGTGGGACCCGGGGAGACCCAGTACTTC CASSLYGVGPGETQYF
few TRBJ2-5 TRBV10-3 TRBD2 TGTGCCATCAGTGAATCGAGCGGGGGACTCCAAGAGACCCAGTACTTC CAISESSGGLQETQYF
NA TRBJ1-1 TRBV7-9 NA TGTGCCAGCAGCCTCCCGAGGCGAGGGATGAACACTGAAGCTTTCTTT CASSLPRRGMNTEAFF
few TRBJ2-1 TRBV5-1 NA TGCGCCAGCACAAGGGGGGGGGCCTACAATGAGCAGTTCTTC CASTRGGAYNEQFF
NA TRBJ1-2 TRBV5-1 NA TGCGCCAGCAGCTTGGAAAGGGAAGGTCTTGGCTACACCTTC CASSLEREGLGYTF
NA TRBJ1-2 TRBV16 NA TGTGCCAGCAGCCAAGCTAGGGAGCGCTACACCTTC CASSQARERYTF
NA TRBJ1-4 TRBV7-9 NA TGTGCCAGCAGCTTAAATTCGCAAGGCGCTAATGAAAAACTGTTTTTT CASSLNSQGANEKLFF
NA TRBJ2-5 TRBV2 NA TGTGCCAGCAACGAACAGTCGATTCAAGAGACCCAGTACTTC CASNEQSIQETQYF
NA TRBJ2-1 TRBV4-1 TRBD2 TGCGCCAGCAGCCAAAATCGCGGGGGGGCGGGTAATGAGCAGTTCTTC CASSQNRGGAGNEQFF
many TRBJ1-5 TRBV7-2 TRBD1 TGTGCCAGCAGCTTACCAACGACAGGGGGCTTGGGGCAGCCCCAGCATTTT CASSLPTTGGLGQPQHF
many TRBJ1-1 TRBV20-1 NA TGCAGTGCTAGTAGGTCCACTGAAGCTTTCTTT CSASRSTEAFF
NA TRBJ1-5 TRBV15 NA TGTGCCACCAGCAGAGGAAGGCCCGGCAGGGACCAGCCCCAGCATTTT CATSRGRPGRDQPQHF
NA TRBJ2-2 TRBV29-1 NA TGCAGCGTCACGCCCGGGGCCGGGGAGCTGTTTTTT CSVTPGAGELFF
NA TRBJ1-1 TRBV4-1 NA TGCGCCAGCAGCCGCCAACAGGGAGATACTGAAGCTTTCTTT CASSRQQGDTEAFF
NA TRBJ2-3 TRBV20-1 TRBD1 TGCAGTACCGGGACAGGGGGTGACACAGATACGCAGTATTTT CSTGTGGDTDTQYF
NA TRBJ2-6 TRBV28 NA TGTGCCAGCAGTTTAACTCAGCAGGTGCCCTTCTCTGGGGCCAACGTCCTGACTTTC CASSLTQQVPFSGANVLTF
NA TRBJ2-2 TRBV20-1 NA TGCAGTGCTAAGAACGGGAACACCGGGGAGCTGTTTTTT CSAKNGNTGELFF
NA TRBJ2-3 TRBV6-5 NA TGTGCCAGCAGTTACCCCGGGGGCACAGATACGCAGTATTTT CASSYPGGTDTQYF
few TRBJ1-1 TRBV27 NA TGTGCCAGCAGCCCTTTAGTGGGGGCTAGGACTGAAGCTTTCTTT CASSPLVGARTEAFF